Sequencing of this TCR beta chain was carried out in a study of brain metastases from non-small cell lung cancer. J gave up 5 bases and V 2 bases, and 6 bases lay outside the gene matches. Per germline, CDR1 SGHDT and CDR2 YYEEEE. The CDR3 loop spans 14 amino acids. Method: immunoSEQ multiplex PCR; TCRdb's copy keeps in-frame clones and lacks some. The sample has roughly 2,000 clones; 83% are singletons. The sequencing input was tumor-adjacent normal tissue. This receptor was obtained from a donor older than 35 with non-small cell lung cancer. The chain links TRBV5-6 to TRBJ2-5; 7 bases are shared with TRBD2. The CDR3 here is CASSFAGVHETQYF. Here the CDR3 DNA reads TGTGCCAGCAGCTTCGCGGGAGTACATGAGACCCAGTACTTC.